Below are 15 T cell receptor beta chains sequenced from a single sample in a study of blood T cell repertoires in COVID-19. The data were produced by immunoSEQ multiplex PCR, yet TCRdb's version contains in-frame clones alone and is incomplete. The sample lists tens of thousands of clones; more than 75% were seen once. Sequenced sample: peripheral blood. The receptors were gathered from a man older than 75 in a cohort sampled during active COVID-19.

This chain connects TRBV6-5 to TRBJ2-2, with 10 positions matching TRBD2. J lost 7 bases, V lost 0 bases, and 5 bases had no gene match. CDR1 and CDR2 from the germline V gene are MNHEY and SVGAGI. The CDR3 has 16 amino acids. CDR3 DNA sequence: TGTGCCAGCAGTTACTCGGCTAGCGGGAGCGTCGGGGAGCTGTTTTTT. Its translation is CASSYSASGSVGELFF.

The rearrangement joins TRBV11-3 to TRBJ1-1; D is possibly TRBD1 (5 bases). The V gene's germline CDR1 is SGHNT and CDR2 YENEEA. V dropped 5 bases and J dropped 4 bases, with 8 bases sitting between them. The CDR3 covers 12 residues. The CDR3 is CASSLDTTEAFF. The CDR3 nucleotides read TGTGCCAGCAGCCTGGACACCACTGAAGCTTTCTTT.

The chain employs TRBV12-5 and TRBJ2-5, with a tentative D call TRBD1 (8 bases). From germline, CDR1 is LGHNT and CDR2 FRNRAP. The CDR3 sequence is 17 residues long. Trimming took off 5 bases at V and 0 bases at J, with 19 bases between the two ends. CDR3 protein: CASGRGRQGRDQETQYF. The CDR3 DNA reads TGTGCTAGTGGTCGTGGACGACAGGGGAGGGACCAAGAGACCCAGTACTTC.

V is TRBV6-2 or TRBV6-3 and J is TRBJ1-1; maybe TRBD1 (5 bases). The CDR3 spans 15 residues. Per germline, CDR1 MNHEY and CDR2 SVGEGT. V lost 5 bases and J 5 bases, leaving 18 bases between the germline ends. The CDR3 DNA is TGTGCCAGCAGTCACCTGACAGCTACCGAGACTGAAGCTTTCTTT. This gives the protein CASSHLTATETEAFF.

This chain links TRBV30 with TRBJ1-1; 9 bases are shared with TRBD1. Trimming at V came to 5 bases and at J to 10 bases, leaving 8 bases not matched to a gene. The CDR3 totals 12 residues. Germline V gene lookup returns CDR1 GTSNPN and CDR2 SVGIG (reference sequence). CDR3 nucleotides: TGTGCCTGGCTAGGACAGGGGCGGGGAGCTTTCTTT. This encodes CAWLGQGRGAFF.

This chain links TRBV7-3 with TRBJ2-3; D not resolved. Germline V CDR1 and CDR2: SGHTA, FQGTGA. This CDR3 contains 11 residues. V was clipped by 5 bases and J by 2 bases, with 2 bases between them. The CDR3 DNA reads as TGTGCCAGCAGCCTCACAGATACGCAGTATTTT. The encoded protein is CASSLTDTQYF.

Only one count was recorded for this clone. V usage is TRBV10-3 and J usage is TRBJ1-2, with D uncertain. The CDR3 runs 15 residues. Germline V gene sequence: CDR1 ENHRY, CDR2 SYGVKD. V lost 3 bases and J 4 bases, leaving 15 bases between the germline ends. The CDR3 DNA reads as TGTGCCATCAGTGATCCGAACTCAGGCCTCTATGGCTACACCTTC. It codes for CAISDPNSGLYGYTF.

DNA for the CDR3: TGTGCCAGCAGCTTGGAGGGGCGGTATGGCTACACCTTC. Translating it yields CASSLEGRYGYTF. The chain combines TRBV5-8 with TRBJ1-2; D may be TRBD1 (5 bases). CDR1 and CDR2 (germline): SGHTS, YDEGEE. The V and J ends lost 0 bases and 5 bases respectively, with 8 bases between them. There are 13 residues in the CDR3.

In this sample, this clone turned up a few times. This chain joins TRBV19 and TRBJ2-7, with TRBD1 identical over 7 bases. Losses at the gene ends were 5 bases for V and 0 bases for J; bases not matched to a gene: 4. Germline CDR1 reads LNHDA; CDR2 reads SQIVND (reference sequence). The CDR3 has 14 residues. CDR3 sequence reads: CASSPRQGSYEQYF. The CDR3 nucleotides are TGTGCCAGTAGTCCCCGACAGGGCTCCTACGAGCAGTACTTC.

J is TRBJ2-2 and V is TRBV5-5, with TRBD2 as a possible D gene (5 bases). The V and J ends lost 0 bases and 6 bases respectively, with 9 bases between them. Germline V gene lookup returns CDR1 SGHKS and CDR2 YYEKEE (reference sequence). The CDR3 consists of 14 residues. The CDR3 DNA sequence: TGTGCCAGCAGCTTGGGAGCGGCCGCCGGGGAGCTGTTTTTT. Translation gives CASSLGAAAGELFF.

This chain links TRBV4-1 with TRBJ1-4; weak D call: TRBD1 (6 bases). Germline V gene sequence: CDR1 MGHRA, CDR2 YSYEKL. The V end lost 4 bases, the J end lost 8 bases, and 17 bases lay between the germline ends. This CDR3 is built from 15 residues. The DNA of the CDR3 is TGCGCCAGCAGCCCACCGCAGGGGAAGGGAGAAAAACTGTTTTTT. Its protein product is CASSPPQGKGEKLFF.

The chain joins TRBV3-1 (or the pseudogene TRBV3-2) to TRBJ1-5, with D possibly matching TRBD1 (6 bases). This CDR3 contains 15 residues. Trimming shortened V by 4 bases and J by 0 bases, and 10 bases separated the two germline ends. CDR1 LGHDT and CDR2 YNNKEL come from the germline V gene (reference sequence). The CDR3 is CASSPLGGSNQPQHF. CDR3 nucleotide sequence: TGTGCCAGCAGCCCACTAGGGGGTAGCAATCAGCCCCAGCATTTT.

V and J are TRBV6-5 and TRBJ2-1; 8 bases agree with TRBD2. Germline loops: CDR1 MNHEY, CDR2 SVGAGI. The ends lost 2 bases at V and 5 bases at J; junction bases unmatched: 5. The CDR3 length is 15 residues. The CDR3 DNA follows: TGTGCCAGCAGTTACGCCGGGACTAGTAACAATGAGCAGTTCTTC. Translation gives CASSYAGTSNNEQFF.

The CDR3, as DNA: TGTGCCACCAGCATCCCCCAAGCGGGAATCAAGGATACGCAGTATTTT. Translation: CATSIPQAGIKDTQYF. V and J are TRBV15 and TRBJ2-3; TRBD2 agrees at 7 bases. The CDR3 covers 16 residues. Germline trimming cut 4 bases from V and 6 bases from J; bases unmatched to any gene: 13. CDR1 is LNHNV and CDR2 is YYDKDF in the germline V gene (reference sequence).

This rearrangement joins TRBV30 to TRBJ2-3, with TRBD2 as a possible D gene (6 bases). The length of the CDR3 is 13 residues. Germline V gene lookup returns CDR1 GTSNPN and CDR2 SVGIG (reference sequence). The V gene lost 1 base and the J gene lost 4 bases, with 9 bases spanning the gap. The CDR3 sequence is CAWSAGEADTQYF. The CDR3 DNA follows: TGTGCCTGGAGTGCGGGGGAGGCAGATACGCAGTATTTT. Looking up the rest from reference TRBV30 and TRBJ2-3 gives the full variable domain: SQTIHQWPATLVQPVGSPLSLECTVEGTSNPNLYWYRQAAGRGLQLLFYSVGIGQISSEVPQNLSASRPQDRQFILSSKKLLLSDSGFYLCAWSAGEADTQYFGPGTRLTVL.